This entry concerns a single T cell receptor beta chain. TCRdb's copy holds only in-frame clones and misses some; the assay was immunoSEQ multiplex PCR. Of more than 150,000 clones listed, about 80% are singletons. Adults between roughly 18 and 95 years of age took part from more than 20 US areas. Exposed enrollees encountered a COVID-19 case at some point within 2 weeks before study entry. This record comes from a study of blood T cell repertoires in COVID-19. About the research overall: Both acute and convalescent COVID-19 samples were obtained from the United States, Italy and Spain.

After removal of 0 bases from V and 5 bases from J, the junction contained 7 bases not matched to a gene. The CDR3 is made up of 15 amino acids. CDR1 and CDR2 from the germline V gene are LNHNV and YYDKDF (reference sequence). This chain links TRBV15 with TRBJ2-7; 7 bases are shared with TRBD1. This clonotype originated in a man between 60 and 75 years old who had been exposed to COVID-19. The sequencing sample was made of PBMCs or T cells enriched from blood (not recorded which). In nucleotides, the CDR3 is TGTGCCACCAGCAGAGATAATAACAGGGGTAACGAGCAGTACTTC. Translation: CATSRDNNRGNEQYF.